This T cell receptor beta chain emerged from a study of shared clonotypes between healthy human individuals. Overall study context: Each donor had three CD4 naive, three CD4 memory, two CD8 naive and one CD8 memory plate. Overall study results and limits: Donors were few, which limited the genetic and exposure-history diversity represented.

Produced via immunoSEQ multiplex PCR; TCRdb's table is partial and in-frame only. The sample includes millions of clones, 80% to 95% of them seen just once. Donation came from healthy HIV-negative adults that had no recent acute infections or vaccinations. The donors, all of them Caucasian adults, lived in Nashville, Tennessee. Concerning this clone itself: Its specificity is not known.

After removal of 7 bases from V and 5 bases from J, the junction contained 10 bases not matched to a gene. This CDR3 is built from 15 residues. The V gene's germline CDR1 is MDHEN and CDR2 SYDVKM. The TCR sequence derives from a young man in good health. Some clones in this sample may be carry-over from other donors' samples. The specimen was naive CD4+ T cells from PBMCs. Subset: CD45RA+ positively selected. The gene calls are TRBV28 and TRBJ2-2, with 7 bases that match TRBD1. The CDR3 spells CASKRTGENTGELFF. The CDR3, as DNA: TGTGCCAGCAAAAGAACAGGGGAGAATACCGGGGAGCTGTTTTTT.